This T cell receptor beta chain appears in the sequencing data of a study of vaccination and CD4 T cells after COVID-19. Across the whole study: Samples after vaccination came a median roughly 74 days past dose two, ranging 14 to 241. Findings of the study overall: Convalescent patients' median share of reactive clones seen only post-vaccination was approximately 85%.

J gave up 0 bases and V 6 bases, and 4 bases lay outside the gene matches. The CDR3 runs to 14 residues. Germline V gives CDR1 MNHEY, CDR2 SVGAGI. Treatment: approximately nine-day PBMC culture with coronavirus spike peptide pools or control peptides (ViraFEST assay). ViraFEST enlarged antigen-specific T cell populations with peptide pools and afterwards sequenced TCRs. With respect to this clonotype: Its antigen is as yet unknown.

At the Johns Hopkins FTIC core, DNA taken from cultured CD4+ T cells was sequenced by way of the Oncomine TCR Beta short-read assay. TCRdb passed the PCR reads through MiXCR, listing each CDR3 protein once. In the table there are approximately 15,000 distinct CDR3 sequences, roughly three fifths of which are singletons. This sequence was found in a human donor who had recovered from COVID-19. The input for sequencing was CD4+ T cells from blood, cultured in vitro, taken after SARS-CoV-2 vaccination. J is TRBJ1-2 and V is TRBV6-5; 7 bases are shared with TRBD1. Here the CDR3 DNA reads TGTGCCAGCAGGTACAGGGGACCTAACTATGGCTACACCTTC. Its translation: CASRYRGPNYGYTF.